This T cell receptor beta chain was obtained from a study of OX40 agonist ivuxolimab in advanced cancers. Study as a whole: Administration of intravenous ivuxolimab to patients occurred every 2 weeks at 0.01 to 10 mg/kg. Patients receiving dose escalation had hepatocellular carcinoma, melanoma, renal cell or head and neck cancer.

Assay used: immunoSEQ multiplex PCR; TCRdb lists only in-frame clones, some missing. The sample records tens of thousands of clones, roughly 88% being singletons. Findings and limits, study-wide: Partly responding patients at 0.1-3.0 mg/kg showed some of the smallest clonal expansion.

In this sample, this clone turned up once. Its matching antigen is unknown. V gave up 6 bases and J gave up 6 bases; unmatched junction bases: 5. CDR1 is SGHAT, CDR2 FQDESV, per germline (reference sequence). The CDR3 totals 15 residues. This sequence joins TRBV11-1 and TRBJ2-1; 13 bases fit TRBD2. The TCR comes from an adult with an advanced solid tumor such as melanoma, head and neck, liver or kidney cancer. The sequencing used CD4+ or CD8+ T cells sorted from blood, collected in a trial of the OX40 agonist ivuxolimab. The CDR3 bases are TGTGCCAGCAGGAATAGGACTAGCGGGAGCAATGAGCAGTTCTTC. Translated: CASRNRTSGSNEQFF.